The rows below give T cell receptor beta chains drawn from one sample of a study of OX40 agonist ivuxolimab in advanced cancers. The table came from immunoSEQ multiplex PCR; TCRdb's copy has only in-frame clones and leaves some out. Of approximately 70,000 clones detected, approximately 90% appear once; the ten largest clones hold 5% to 7%. This specimen consisted of CD4+ or CD8+ T cells sorted from blood, obtained in a trial of the OX40 agonist ivuxolimab. The receptor set was obtained from an adult with an advanced solid tumor such as melanoma, head and neck, liver or kidney cancer. CDR3s include the opening cysteine and the closing phenylalanine or tryptophan. A D gene is named only where the DNA matches it firmly. A clone size is listed for some rows: how often the clone was seen (once, few, many), or a class if it is expanded.

clone size	D gene	V gene	CDR3 length	J gene	CDR3 DNA	CDR3 protein
.	.	TRBV19	15	TRBJ1-3	TGTGCCAGTAGTATCACGGGTTCATCCGGAAACACCATATATTTT	CASSITGSSGNTIYF
.	TRBD2	TRBV7-8	16	TRBJ2-1	TGTGCCAGCAGCCCCCTAGCGGGAGGGCCTTACAATGAGCAGTTCTTC	CASSPLAGGPYNEQFF
.	.	TRBV7-9	14	TRBJ1-2	TGTGCCAGCAGCTTAGGAGGTTTGAGCTATGGCTACACCTTC	CASSLGGLSYGYTF
.	.	TRBV27	16	TRBJ1-6	TGTGCCAGCAGTTTAGCAGGACCCCGCTATAATTCACCCCTCCACTTT	CASSLAGPRYNSPLHF
.	.	TRBV9	12	TRBJ1-1	TGTGCCAGCAGCGCCCTCTCACATGAAGCTTTCTTT	CASSALSHEAFF
.	.	TRBV13	13	TRBJ2-7	TGTGCCAGCAGCTCCTTACCCACGGGGGAGCAGTACTTC	CASSSLPTGEQYF
.	.	TRBV27	11	TRBJ2-7	TGTGCCAGCAGTTTAGGGTACGAGCAGTACTTC	CASSLGYEQYF
.	.	TRBV5-8	14	TRBJ1-2	TGTGCCAGCAGCTTGGCTGGCGGGGCCTATGGCTACACCTTC	CASSLAGGAYGYTF
once	TRBD2	TRBV19	16	TRBJ2-1	TGTGCCAGTAGTGCTACTAGCGGGGGATCATACAATGAGCAGTTCTTC	CASSATSGGSYNEQFF
.	.	TRBV9	14	TRBJ2-5	TGTGCCAGCAGCGTAGCGGGGGGCTCAGAGACCCAGTACTTC	CASSVAGGSETQYF
.	.	TRBV5-8	16	TRBJ1-1	TGTGCCAGCAGCTTTTATGGGGGGAAGGTGAACACTGAAGCTTTCTTT	CASSFYGGKVNTEAFF
.	.	TRBV15	14	TRBJ1-5	TGTGCCACCAGCAGGACTGGAGGGGTGCAGCCCCAGCATTTT	CATSRTGGVQPQHF
.	TRBD1	TRBV4-1	17	TRBJ2-6	TGCGCCAGCAGCCTTTGGGACAGGGGTTCTGGGGCCAACGTCCTGACTTTC	CASSLWDRGSGANVLTF
once	.	TRBV4-3	16	TRBJ2-3	TGCGCCAGCAGCCAAGATGGGGCAGCCGTTTGGGATACGCAGTATTTT	CASSQDGAAVWDTQYF
.	.	TRBV7-6	15	TRBJ2-2	TGTGCCAGCAGCTTGGAGTTATCTGGCACCGGGGAGCTGTTTTTT	CASSLELSGTGELFF
.	.	TRBV19	12	TRBJ1-1	TGTGCCACCCGATCGGGCCCCCAGGGGGCTTTCTTT	CATRSGPQGAFF
.	.	TRBV7-6	14	TRBJ1-1	TGTGCCAGCAGCTTAGTGGAGGAGGACACTGAAGCTTTCTTT	CASSLVEEDTEAFF
once	.	TRBV11-2	14	TRBJ2-5	TGTGCCAGCAGCTCGCCTTGGAGGCAAGAGACCCAGTACTTC	CASSSPWRQETQYF
.	TRBD1	TRBV7-6	17	TRBJ1-5	TGTGCCAGCAGCTTAGGGACAGGGGCTCTTAGCAATCAGCCCCAGCATTTT	CASSLGTGALSNQPQHF
.	TRBD1	TRBV15	13	TRBJ1-1	TGTGCCACCTGGACAGGGGAGAACACTGAAGCTTTCTTT	CATWTGENTEAFF
.	TRBD2	TRBV7-2	15	TRBJ2-7	TGTGCCAGCAGACGAGGACTAGCGGGGGCCTACGAGCAGTACTTC	CASRRGLAGAYEQYF
.	TRBD1	TRBV11-2	15	TRBJ1-1	TGTGCCAGCAGCTTAGGGACAGGGGGGCTAGACGTGGCTTTCTTT	CASSLGTGGLDVAFF
once	.	TRBV4-1	14	TRBJ2-7	TGCGCCAGCAGCCACCGGGACGGACCCTACGAGCAGTACTTC	CASSHRDGPYEQYF
.	TRBD1	TRBV6-6	16	TRBJ2-1	TGTGCCAGCAGCTATTTGGGGGACAGCTCCTACAATGAGCAGTTCTTC	CASSYLGDSSYNEQFF
once	TRBD1	TRBV29-1	15	TRBJ1-3	TGCAGCGTTTTCGTCGAGACAGGGGGGGGAAACACCATATATTTT	CSVFVETGGGNTIYF
.	.	TRBV9	15	TRBJ2-7	TGTGCCAGCAGCGTAGGGCCCGGGGACTCCTACGAGCAGTACTTC	CASSVGPGDSYEQYF
.	.	TRBV19	13	TRBJ2-1	TGTGCCAGTAGTATCTCTCGTCGTAGTGAGCAGTTCTTC	CASSISRRSEQFF
once	TRBD1	TRBV11-2	16	TRBJ2-1	TGTGCCAGCAGCTTAGACCGGGACAGAAGACACAATGAGCAGTTCTTC	CASSLDRDRRHNEQFF
.	.	TRBV4-3	19	TRBJ1-2	TGCGCCAGCAGCCAAGTGGGGGTCGTTGGGCAAGGAAGGTACTATGGCTACACCTTC	CASSQVGVVGQGRYYGYTF
.	.	TRBV5-6	15	TRBJ1-4	TGTGCCAGCAGCTTGAAAACGGAAGCAGAGGGAAAACTGTTTTTT	CASSLKTEAEGKLFF
.	.	TRBV7-3	13	TRBJ1-1	TGTGCCAGCAGCTTAAGTGTGAACACTGAAGCTTTCTTT	CASSLSVNTEAFF
.	.	TRBV5-4	15	TRBJ2-3	TGTGCCAGCAGCCCGGACCGGAGGATAAATTGGTATGAGTATTTT	CASSPDRRINWYEYF
few	.	TRBV7-9	13	TRBJ2-3	TGTGCCAAAGAGCAAGAGGGCACAGATACGCAGTATTTT	CAKEQEGTDTQYF
.	.	TRBV27	12	TRBJ2-7	TGTGCCAGCAGTTCGCAGCGCTACGAGCAGTACTTC	CASSSQRYEQYF
.	TRBD1	TRBV10-3	13	TRBJ1-1	TGTGCCATCAGGGAGACAGGGGGGGCTGAAGCTTTCTTT	CAIRETGGAEAFF
.	.	TRBV29-1	11	TRBJ2-1	TGCAGCGTTCCATCCGGCTATGAGCAGTTCTTC	CSVPSGYEQFF
.	.	TRBV6-1	11	TRBJ1-2	TGTGCCAGCAGTTACGGCGGGGGCTACACCTTC	CASSYGGGYTF
.	.	TRBV6-5	15	TRBJ2-2	TGTGCCAGCAGTTACCCCCGGGCCCCCCACGGGGAGCTGTTTTTT	CASSYPRAPHGELFF
.	TRBD2	TRBV7-9	16	TRBJ2-1	TGTGCCAGCAGCCCTTTGGGACTAGCGGAGTACAATGAGCAGTTCTTC	CASSPLGLAEYNEQFF
.	.	TRBV6-5	15	TRBJ1-1	TGTGCCAGCAGTTACTCGCGGGGCGGGAACACTGAAGCTTTCTTT	CASSYSRGGNTEAFF